One sample yielded the 24 T cell receptor beta chains listed below, sequenced in a study of T cell repertoires in cytomegalovirus infection. For these receptors, no antigen is known. One entry per CDR3 protein, called by TCRdb with MiXCR from the reads. The repertoire holds 680,000 or so distinct CDR3 sequences, with about 30% as singletons. The source was cultured PBMCs, collected from culture after CMV antigen stimulation. The receptor set was obtained from a human donor in good health (CMV status not recorded). Some clones in this sample may be carry-over from other donors' samples.

This clonotype was seen more than once but under ten times. V is TRBV6-1 and J is TRBJ2-2; D is possibly TRBD1 (6 bases). From germline, CDR1 is MNHNS and CDR2 SASEGT. This CDR3 is 15 amino acids long. V lost 6 bases and J 3 bases, leaving 14 bases between the germline ends. This CDR3 is CASRHSNRDTGELFF. CDR3 nucleotide sequence: TGTGCCAGCAGACACTCCAACAGGGACACCGGGGAGCTGTTTTTT.

This clonotype was seen repeatedly, ten times or more. The chain links TRBV7-2 to TRBJ1-5, with D unclear. The CDR3 contains 14 residues. CDR1 is SGHTA and CDR2 is FQGNSA in the germline V gene. V lost 7 bases to trimming and J lost 5 bases, with 15 bases between them. Here the CDR3 DNA reads TGTGCCAGCACCCTTACGGCGGGTGATCAGCCCCAGCATTTT. As protein: CASTLTAGDQPQHF.

This clonotype was seen more than once but under ten times. V and J are TRBV4-1 and TRBJ2-1, with TRBD2 as a possible D gene (7 bases). V was pared by 0 bases and J by 9 bases, with 18 bases between. The V gene's germline CDR1 is MGHRA and CDR2 YSYEKL. The CDR3 sequence is 16 residues long. The CDR3 loop is CASSQERGGQLGEQFF. The CDR3 DNA reads as TGCGCCAGCAGCCAAGAACGCGGGGGACAACTTGGTGAGCAGTTCTTC.

The rearrangement uses TRBV10-3 and TRBJ1-4; D is possibly TRBD1 (5 bases). Trimming cost V 8 bases and J 0 bases, with 7 bases left between them. Germline V gene data show CDR1 as ENHRY and CDR2 as SYGVKD. The CDR3 sequence is 13 residues long. The CDR3: CAIRDATNEKLFF. The CDR3 coding sequence is TGTGCCATCCGGGACGCAACTAATGAAAAACTGTTTTTT.

This clonotype has at least ten counts. The chain couples TRBV7-2 to TRBJ2-6; D is perhaps TRBD1 (5 bases). The CDR3 runs to 16 residues. Per germline, CDR1 SGHTA and CDR2 FQGNSA. The V gene lost 1 base and the J gene lost 4 bases, with 11 bases spanning the gap. CDR3 nucleotide sequence: TGTGCCAGCAGCTTAGAAGGGGTAGGGGGGGCCAACGTCCTGACTTTC. Translation gives CASSLEGVGGANVLTF.

V and J are TRBV7-6 and TRBJ2-3; D gene unclear. CDR1 is SGHVS and CDR2 is FNYEAQ in the germline V gene. The CDR3 runs 16 residues. Trimming left V 5 bases short and J 1 base short, with 16 bases between. The DNA of the CDR3 is TGTGCCAGCAGCCGGCCCAAGGGTGGGGGCACAGATACGCAGTATTTT. Protein sequence: CASSRPKGGGTDTQYF.

The chain recombines TRBV7-2 with TRBJ1-5, with a tentative D call TRBD1 (5 bases). Trimming removed 1 base from V and 5 bases from J, with 15 bases in between. CDR3 size: 16 residues. The V gene's germline CDR1 is SGHTA and CDR2 FQGNSA. DNA of the CDR3: TGTGCCAGCAGCTTAGGATCCTCAGGGATTCATCAGCCCCAGCATTTT. It codes for CASSLGSSGIHQPQHF.

This clonotype has just a few counts. The CDR3 protein is CASSYRTGLAGELFF. The CDR3 DNA sequence: TGTGCCAGCAGTTACCGTACGGGATTGGCCGGGGAGCTGTTTTTT. The J gene is TRBJ2-2, the V gene TRBV6-5, with D possibly TRBD2 on 5 matching bases. The germline gives CDR1 MNHEY, CDR2 SVGAGI. This CDR3 has 15 residues. Trimming removed 2 bases from V and 6 bases from J, with 13 bases in between.

This clonotype has at least ten counts. The CDR3 sequence is CASTPGLVISGELFF. In DNA form, the CDR3 reads TGTGCCAGCACACCGGGACTAGTAATCTCCGGGGAGCTGTTTTTT. The chain uses TRBV7-2 and TRBJ2-2, with TRBD2 matching over 8 bases. The V gene's germline CDR1 is SGHTA and CDR2 FQGNSA. The V gene end was trimmed by 7 bases and the J gene end by 6 bases; junction bases not matched to a gene: 10. CDR3 length: 15 amino acids.

This chain joins TRBV11-2 and TRBJ2-2, with a tentative D call TRBD1 (6 bases). Germline CDR1 SGHAT, CDR2 FQNNGV. This CDR3 comprises 16 residues. V was shortened by 4 bases and J by 2 bases, with 14 bases between the two germline ends. The CDR3 sequence is CASSSSWGHNTGELFF. The CDR3, as DNA: TGTGCCAGCAGCTCCTCGTGGGGGCATAACACCGGGGAGCTGTTTTTT.

The table lists this clonotype with a count of one. The V and J genes are TRBV7-2 and TRBJ2-1; 8 bases fit TRBD1. V gave up 5 bases and J gave up 8 bases; unmatched junction bases: 5. Germline CDR1 is SGHTA and CDR2 is FQGNSA. CDR3 length equals 13 residues. CDR3 DNA sequence: TGTGCCAGCAGCCGACAGGGGAACGATGAGCAGTTCTTC. Translation: CASSRQGNDEQFF.

The genes are TRBV6-6 and TRBJ2-3; TRBD2 matches 12 bases. The CDR3 sequence is 17 residues long. Germline lookup yields CDR1 MNHNY and CDR2 SVGAGI (reference sequence). Trimming took 2 bases from V and 3 from J; bases not matched to a gene: 6. CDR3 residues: CASSYGASGGGTDTQYF. The CDR3 DNA reads as TGTGCCAGCAGTTACGGGGCTAGCGGGGGGGGTACAGATACGCAGTATTTT.

The CDR3 reads CATSRDITGGTGELFF. As DNA, the CDR3 is TGTGCCACCAGCAGAGATATTACGGGCGGCACCGGGGAGCTGTTTTTT. This chain uses TRBV15 with TRBJ2-2; no clear D. V was clipped by 0 bases and J by 4 bases, with 12 bases between them. Per the germline V gene, CDR1 is LNHNV and CDR2 is YYDKDF (reference sequence). The CDR3 is made up of 16 amino acids.

The V gene is TRBV18, the J gene TRBJ1-2; D gene unclear. Trimming removed 3 bases from V and 4 bases from J, with 12 bases in between. The V gene's germline CDR1 is KGHSH and CDR2 LQKENI. There are 14 residues in the CDR3. The CDR3 loop reads CASSPGLISYGYTF. The CDR3 DNA reads as TGTGCCAGCTCACCCGGACTGATTTCCTATGGCTACACCTTC.

DNA of the CDR3: TGCAGCGCGAGGGGGTCAGGGGGCGCGGGCAATGAGCAGTTCTTC. Its translation: CSARGSGGAGNEQFF. The V gene is TRBV29-1, the J gene TRBJ2-1, with 8 bases matching TRBD1. Germline trimming cut 7 bases from V and 6 bases from J; bases unmatched to any gene: 14. Germline V gene lookup returns CDR1 SQVTM and CDR2 ANQGSEA. The length of the CDR3 is 15 residues.

In its sample, this clonotype was seen many times. This chain links TRBV28 with TRBJ1-1; D may be TRBD1 (5 bases). V was pared by 8 bases and J by 4 bases, with 11 bases between. Germline V lookup: CDR1 MDHEN, CDR2 SYDVKM. The CDR3 covers 12 residues. CDR3 loop: CASGGTRTEAFF. CDR3 bases: TGTGCCAGCGGGGGGACTCGCACTGAAGCTTTCTTT. Together with reference TRBV28 and TRBJ1-1, the CDR3 gives the full variable domain: DVKVTQSSRYLVKRTGEKVFLECVQDMDHENMFWYRQDPGLGLRLIYFSYDVKMKEKGDIPEGYSVSREKKERFSLILESASTNQTSMYLCASGGTRTEAFFGQGTRLTVV.

The table lists this clonotype with a few counts. This sequence joins TRBV7-6 and TRBJ2-1; 11 nucleotides line up with TRBD1. Germline CDR1 reads SGHVS; CDR2 reads FNYEAQ. Losses at the gene ends were 3 bases for V and 3 bases for J; bases not matched to a gene: 7. The CDR3 spans 17 residues. The CDR3 loop reads CASSLGGQGAIYNEQFF. The CDR3 bases are TGTGCCAGCAGCTTGGGTGGACAGGGGGCAATCTACAATGAGCAGTTCTTC.

The genes are TRBV4-2 and TRBJ2-7; 7 bases line up with TRBD1. Trimming at V came to 3 bases and at J to 0 bases, leaving 5 bases not matched to a gene. CDR1 and CDR2 from the germline V gene are LGHNA and YNFKEQ. The CDR3 sequence is 15 residues long. CDR3 amino acids: CASSQGQMASYEQYF. The CDR3 DNA reads as TGTGCCAGCAGCCAGGGACAGATGGCCTCCTACGAGCAGTACTTC.

Many counts were recorded for this clonotype. V and J are TRBV7-2 and TRBJ2-6; D not certain. CDR1 is SGHTA and CDR2 is FQGNSA in the germline V gene. V lost 1 base and J 1 base, leaving 5 bases between the germline ends. The CDR3 extends over 15 amino acids. CDR3 region: CASSLGVSGANVLTF. The CDR3 DNA follows: TGTGCCAGCAGCTTAGGAGTGTCTGGGGCCAACGTCCTGACTTTC.

The chain employs TRBV7-6 and TRBJ2-2; tentatively, D is TRBD2 (6 bases). There are 17 residues in the CDR3. With 11 bases removed from V and 3 bases from J, the gap between germline ends came to 25 bases. Germline V gene lookup returns CDR1 SGHVS and CDR2 FNYEAQ. CDR3 sequence: CALFRAGGAGDTGELFF. CDR3 DNA: TGTGCCCTGTTCCGAGCGGGCGGGGCCGGGGACACCGGGGAGCTGTTTTTT. The full variable domain, completed using reference TRBV7-6 and TRBJ2-2, is GAGVSQSPRYKVTKRGQDVALRCDPISGHVSLYWYRQALGQGPEFLTYFNYEAQQDKSGLPNDRFSAERPEGSISTLTIQRTEQRDSAMYRCALFRAGGAGDTGELFFGEGSRLTVL.

Worth noting for this clonotype: The junction does not match germline at one end; this may be a read error. The chain recombines TRBV4-3 with TRBJ1-5; no reliable D call. This CDR3 comprises 16 residues. Per germline, CDR1 LGHNA and CDR2 YSLEER. CDR3 protein: CVSSQLPGISNQPQHF. CDR3 sequence (DNA): TGCGTCAGCAGCCAGTTGCCCGGGATCAGCAATCAGCCCCAGCATTTT.

This clonotype has at least ten counts. This chain connects TRBV6-1 to TRBJ2-1; 11 nucleotides agree with TRBD1. This CDR3 contains 15 residues. V lost 7 bases, J lost 4 bases, and 6 bases stayed unmatched. From germline, CDR1 is MNHNS and CDR2 SASEGT. The CDR3 sequence is CASNFGTGGYNEQFF. CDR3 DNA sequence: TGTGCCAGCAACTTCGGGACAGGGGGTTACAATGAGCAGTTCTTC.

In nucleotides, the CDR3 is TGTGCCAGCCAAACCATGAGCGGGGGGGCGGCAGATACGCAGTATTTT. Its protein is CASQTMSGGAADTQYF. J is TRBJ2-3 and V is TRBV12-3 or TRBV12-4, with TRBD2 matching 10 bases. V gave up 8 bases and J gave up 4 bases; unmatched junction bases: 12. The CDR3 has 16 amino acids.

This clonotype was detected a few times. In nucleotides, the CDR3 is TGTGCCAGCTCACGAGGCACCCAAGAGACCCAGTACTTC. Encoded protein: CASSRGTQETQYF. This sequence joins TRBV18 and TRBJ2-5; D is uncertain. Germline CDR1 reads KGHSH; CDR2 reads LQKENI. The V and J ends lost 4 bases and 1 base respectively, with 7 bases between them. This CDR3 spans 13 amino acids.